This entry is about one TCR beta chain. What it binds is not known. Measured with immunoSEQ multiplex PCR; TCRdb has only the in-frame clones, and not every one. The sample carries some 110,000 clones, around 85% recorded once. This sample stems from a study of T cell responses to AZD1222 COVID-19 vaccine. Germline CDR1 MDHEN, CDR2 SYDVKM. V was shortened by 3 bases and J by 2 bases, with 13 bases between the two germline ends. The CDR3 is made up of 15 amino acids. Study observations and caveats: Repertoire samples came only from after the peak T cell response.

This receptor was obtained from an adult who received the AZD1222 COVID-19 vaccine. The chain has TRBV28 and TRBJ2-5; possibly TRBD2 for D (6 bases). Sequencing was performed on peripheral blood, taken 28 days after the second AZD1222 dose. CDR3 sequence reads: CASSFRGVRQETQYF. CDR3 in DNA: TGTGCCAGCAGTTTTCGCGGGGTTAGACAAGAGACCCAGTACTTC.